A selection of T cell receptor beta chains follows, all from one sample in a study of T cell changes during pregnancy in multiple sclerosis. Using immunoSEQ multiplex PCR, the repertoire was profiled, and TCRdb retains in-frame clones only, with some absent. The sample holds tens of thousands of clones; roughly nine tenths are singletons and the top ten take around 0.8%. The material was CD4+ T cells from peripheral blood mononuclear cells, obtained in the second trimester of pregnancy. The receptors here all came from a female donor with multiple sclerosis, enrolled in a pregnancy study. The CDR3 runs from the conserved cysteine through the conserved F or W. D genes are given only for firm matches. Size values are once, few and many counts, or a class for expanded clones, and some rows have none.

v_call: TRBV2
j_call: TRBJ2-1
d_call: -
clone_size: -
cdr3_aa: CASSEALDNEQFF
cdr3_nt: TGTGCCAGCAGTGAGGCCCTCGACAATGAGCAGTTCTTC

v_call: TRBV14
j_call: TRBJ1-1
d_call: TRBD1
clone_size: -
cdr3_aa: CASSFRQGEGNTEAFF
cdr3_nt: TGTGCCAGCAGCTTCCGACAGGGCGAAGGAAACACTGAAGCTTTCTTT

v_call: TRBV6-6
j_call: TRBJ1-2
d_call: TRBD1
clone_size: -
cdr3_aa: CASSRSGTGNYGYTF
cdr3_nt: TGTGCCAGCAGTCGCTCCGGGACAGGGAACTATGGCTACACCTTC

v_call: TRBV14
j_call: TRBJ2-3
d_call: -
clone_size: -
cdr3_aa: CASSQGWGQVTDTQYF
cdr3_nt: TGTGCCAGCAGCCAAGGGTGGGGGCAGGTCACAGATACGCAGTATTTT

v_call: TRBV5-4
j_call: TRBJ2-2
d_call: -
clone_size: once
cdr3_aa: CASSLDRGGRELFF
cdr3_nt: TGTGCCAGCAGCTTGGACAGGGGGGGTAGGGAGCTGTTTTTT

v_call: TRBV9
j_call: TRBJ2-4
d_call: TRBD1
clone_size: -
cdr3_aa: CASSGSGGSYIQYF
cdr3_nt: TGTGCCAGCAGCGGGTCAGGGGGTTCATACATTCAGTACTTC

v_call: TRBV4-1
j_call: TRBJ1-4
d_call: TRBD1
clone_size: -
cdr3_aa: CASSQVGIRGQEKLFF
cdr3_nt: TGCGCCAGCAGCCAAGTTGGTATCAGGGGGCAGGAAAAACTGTTTTTT

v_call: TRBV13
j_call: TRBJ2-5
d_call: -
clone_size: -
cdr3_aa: CASSLGLGPQETQYF
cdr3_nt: TGTGCCAGCAGCTTAGGCCTGGGCCCTCAAGAGACCCAGTACTTC

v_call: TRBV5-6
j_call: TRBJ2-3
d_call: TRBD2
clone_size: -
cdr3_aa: CASSLVLAGGADTQYF
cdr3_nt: TGTGCCAGCAGCTTGGTCCTAGCGGGGGGGGCAGATACGCAGTATTTT

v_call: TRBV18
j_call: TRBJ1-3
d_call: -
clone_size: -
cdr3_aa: CASSPGTGSRNTIYF
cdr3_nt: TGTGCCAGCTCACCTGGAACGGGGAGCCGAAACACCATATATTTT

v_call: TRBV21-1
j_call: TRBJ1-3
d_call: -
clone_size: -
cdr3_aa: CASSKSGRQGGTNTIYF
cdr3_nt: TGTGCCAGCAGCAAAAGTGGGAGACAGGGGGGAACAAACACCATATATTTT

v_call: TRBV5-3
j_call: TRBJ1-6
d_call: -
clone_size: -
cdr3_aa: CARSLRVTGFSPLHF
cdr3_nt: TGTGCCAGAAGCTTGCGGGTAACAGGGTTTTCACCCCTCCACTTT

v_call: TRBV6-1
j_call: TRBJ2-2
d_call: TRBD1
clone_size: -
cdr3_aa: CASSADLLPGQGFSTGELFF
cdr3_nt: TGTGCCAGCAGTGCGGACCTACTCCCGGGACAGGGTTTTTCCACCGGGGAGCTGTTTTTT

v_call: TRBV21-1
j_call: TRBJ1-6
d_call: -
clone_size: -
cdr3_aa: CASGLVRDKLRYSPLHF
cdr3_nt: TGTGCCAGCGGGCTCGTCCGGGACAAGTTGAGGTATTCACCCCTCCACTTT

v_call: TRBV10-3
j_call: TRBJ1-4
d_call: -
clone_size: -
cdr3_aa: CAISESGQGSNEKLFF
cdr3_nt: TGTGCCATCAGTGAGTCGGGGCAGGGTTCTAATGAAAAACTGTTTTTT

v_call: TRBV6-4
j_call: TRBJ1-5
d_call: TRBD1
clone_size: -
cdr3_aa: CASSAQGGQPQHF
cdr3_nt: TGTGCCAGCAGTGCGCAGGGGGGTCAGCCCCAGCATTTT

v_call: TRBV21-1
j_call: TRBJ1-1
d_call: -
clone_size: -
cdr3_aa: CASSKEDRKEFFRRDRGVNTEAFF
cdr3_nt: TGTGCCAGCAGCAAAGAGGATAGGAAGGAGTTTTTTCGTCGGGACAGGGGAGTAAACACTGAAGCTTTCTTT

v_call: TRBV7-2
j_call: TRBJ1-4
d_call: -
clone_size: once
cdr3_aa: CASSRDSATNEKLFF
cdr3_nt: TGTGCCAGCAGCAGAGACAGTGCAACTAATGAAAAACTGTTTTTT

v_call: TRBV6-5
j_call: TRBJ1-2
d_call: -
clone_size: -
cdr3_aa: CASSYQGGYTF
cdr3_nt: TGTGCCAGCAGTTACCAGGGAGGCTACACCTTC

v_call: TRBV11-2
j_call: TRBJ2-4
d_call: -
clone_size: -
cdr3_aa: CASRGVRSGKNIQYF
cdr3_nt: TGTGCCAGCAGGGGGGTGCGTAGCGGCAAAAACATTCAGTACTTC

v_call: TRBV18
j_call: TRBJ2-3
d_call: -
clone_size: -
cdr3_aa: CASSQATTDTQYF
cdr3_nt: TGTGCCAGCTCACAAGCCACCACAGATACGCAGTATTTT

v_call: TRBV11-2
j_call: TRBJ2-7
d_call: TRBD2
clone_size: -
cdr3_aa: CASSSFLTSGGYEQYF
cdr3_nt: TGTGCCAGCAGCTCCTTTCTGACTAGCGGGGGATACGAGCAGTACTTC

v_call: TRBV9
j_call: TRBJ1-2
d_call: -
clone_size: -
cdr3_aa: CASSVAGGYGYTF
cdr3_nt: TGTGCCAGCAGCGTAGCGGGGGGCTATGGCTACACCTTC

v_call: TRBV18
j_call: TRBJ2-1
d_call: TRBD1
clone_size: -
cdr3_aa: CASSRERQGIYNEQFF
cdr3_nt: TGTGCCAGCTCACGCGAGAGACAGGGGATCTACAATGAGCAGTTCTTC

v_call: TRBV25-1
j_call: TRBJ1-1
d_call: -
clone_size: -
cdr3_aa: CASSKNTEAFF
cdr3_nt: TGTGCCAGCAGCAAGAACACTGAAGCTTTCTTT

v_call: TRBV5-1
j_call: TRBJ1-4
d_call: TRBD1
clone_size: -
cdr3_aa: CASSQGQGEEKLFF
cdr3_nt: TGCGCCAGCAGCCAGGGACAGGGAGAGGAAAAACTGTTTTTT

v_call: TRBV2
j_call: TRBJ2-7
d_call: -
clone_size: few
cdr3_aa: CASSERGQLTYEQYF
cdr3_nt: TGTGCCAGCAGTGAAAGAGGGCAGTTGACCTACGAGCAGTACTTC

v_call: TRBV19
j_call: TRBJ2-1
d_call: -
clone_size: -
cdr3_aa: CASSIDSGQGGGNEQFF
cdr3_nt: TGTGCCAGTAGTATAGATTCCGGACAGGGAGGGGGCAATGAGCAGTTCTTC

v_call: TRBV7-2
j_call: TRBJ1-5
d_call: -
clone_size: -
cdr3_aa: CASSLQGGSTNQPQHF
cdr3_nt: TGTGCCAGCAGCTTGCAAGGGGGAAGTACCAATCAGCCCCAGCATTTT

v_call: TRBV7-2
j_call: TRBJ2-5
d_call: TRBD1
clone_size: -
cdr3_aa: CASSEAGGWETQYF
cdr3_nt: TGTGCCAGCAGTGAGGCAGGGGGCTGGGAGACCCAGTACTTC

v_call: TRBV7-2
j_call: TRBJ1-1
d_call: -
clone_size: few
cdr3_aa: CASSLESGYTEAFF
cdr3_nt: TGTGCCAGCAGCTTAGAATCCGGGTACACTGAAGCTTTCTTT

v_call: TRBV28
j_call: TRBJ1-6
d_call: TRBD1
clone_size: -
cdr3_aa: CASSLQTGSQPPLHF
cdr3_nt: TGTGCCAGCAGTTTACAGACAGGGTCTCAACCACCCCTCCACTTT

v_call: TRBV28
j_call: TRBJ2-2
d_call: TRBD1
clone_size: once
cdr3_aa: CASSLLARGRTGELFF
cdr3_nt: TGTGCCAGCAGTTTATTAGCCAGGGGGCGCACCGGGGAGCTGTTTTTT

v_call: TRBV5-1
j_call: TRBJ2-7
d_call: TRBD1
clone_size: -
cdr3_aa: CASAWAGTGKDEQYF
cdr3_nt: TGCGCCAGCGCCTGGGCCGGGACAGGGAAAGACGAGCAGTACTTC

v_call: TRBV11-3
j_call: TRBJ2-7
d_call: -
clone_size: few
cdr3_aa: CASSSSRDSGEQYF
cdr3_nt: TGTGCCAGCAGCTCGTCCCGGGACTCGGGGGAGCAGTACTTC

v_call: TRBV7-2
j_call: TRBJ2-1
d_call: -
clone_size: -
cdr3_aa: CASSLEVGPGEQFF
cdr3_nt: TGTGCCAGCAGCTTAGAAGTCGGCCCGGGTGAGCAGTTCTTC

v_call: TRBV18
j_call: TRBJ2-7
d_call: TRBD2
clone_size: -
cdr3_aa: CASSPPSGGIFGEQYF
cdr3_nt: TGTGCCAGCTCACCACCTAGCGGGGGTATTTTCGGCGAGCAGTACTTC

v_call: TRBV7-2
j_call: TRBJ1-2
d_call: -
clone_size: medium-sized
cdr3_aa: CASSWTANYGYTF
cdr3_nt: TGTGCCAGCAGCTGGACAGCTAACTATGGCTACACCTTC

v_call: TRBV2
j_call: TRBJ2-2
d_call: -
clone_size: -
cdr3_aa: CASSGMNTGELFF
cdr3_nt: TGTGCCAGCAGTGGTATGAACACCGGGGAGCTGTTTTTT

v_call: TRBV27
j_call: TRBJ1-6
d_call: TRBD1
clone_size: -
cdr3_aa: CASSRRTGSDSPLHF
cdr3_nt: TGTGCCAGCAGCCGACGGACAGGGTCAGATTCACCCCTCCACTTT

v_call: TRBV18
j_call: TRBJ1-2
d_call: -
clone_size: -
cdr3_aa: CASSPSGQNYGYTF
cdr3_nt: TGTGCCAGCTCACCCTCAGGACAGAACTATGGCTACACCTTC

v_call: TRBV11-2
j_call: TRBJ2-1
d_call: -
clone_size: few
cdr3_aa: CASSLLDSSLNEQFF
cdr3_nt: TGTGCCAGCAGCCTACTGGACAGTTCCCTAAATGAGCAGTTCTTC

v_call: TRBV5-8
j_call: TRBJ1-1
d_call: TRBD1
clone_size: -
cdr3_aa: CASSSSTGGAFDTEAFF
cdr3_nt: TGTGCCAGCAGCTCGTCGACAGGGGGCGCGTTCGACACTGAAGCTTTCTTT

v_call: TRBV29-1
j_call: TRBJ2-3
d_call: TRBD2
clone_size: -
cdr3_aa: CSVSGATDTQYF
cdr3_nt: TGCAGCGTTAGCGGGGCCACAGATACGCAGTATTTT

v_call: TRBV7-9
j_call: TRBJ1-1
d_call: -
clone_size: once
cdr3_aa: CASSLAQWTEAFF
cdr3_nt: TGTGCCAGCAGCTTAGCGCAGTGGACTGAAGCTTTCTTT

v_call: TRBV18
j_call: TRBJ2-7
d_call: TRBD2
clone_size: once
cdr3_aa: CASSLAGAFYEQYF
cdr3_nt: TGTGCCAGCTCCTTAGCGGGGGCCTTCTACGAGCAGTACTTC

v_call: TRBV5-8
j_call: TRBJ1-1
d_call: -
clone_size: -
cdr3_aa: CASSLGHWNTEAFF
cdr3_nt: TGTGCCAGCAGCTTGGGACACTGGAACACTGAAGCTTTCTTT

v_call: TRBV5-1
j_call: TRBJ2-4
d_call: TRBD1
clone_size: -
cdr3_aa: CASNLDRGNIQYF
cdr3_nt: TGCGCCAGCAACTTGGACAGGGGAAACATTCAGTACTTC

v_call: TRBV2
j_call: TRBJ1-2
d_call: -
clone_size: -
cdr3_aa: CASGREGGYGYTF
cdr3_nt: TGTGCCAGCGGGAGAGAGGGAGGCTATGGCTACACCTTC

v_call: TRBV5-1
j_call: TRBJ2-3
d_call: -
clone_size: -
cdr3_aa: CASSPYTDTQYF
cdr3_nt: TGCGCCAGCAGCCCGTACACAGATACGCAGTATTTT

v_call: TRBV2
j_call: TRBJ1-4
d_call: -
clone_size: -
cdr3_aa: CASRATGYNEKLFF
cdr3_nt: TGTGCCAGCAGGGCGACAGGATATAATGAAAAACTGTTTTTT